The 13 T cell receptor beta chains reported below all come from one sample, sequenced in a study of blood T cell repertoires in COVID-19. Sequenced by immunoSEQ multiplex PCR; TCRdb stores in-frame clones only, minus some. The profile shows 200,000 to 250,000 clones, around 83% of them singletons. Sequencing was done on a sample of peripheral blood. The receptor source for this set is a woman aged 70-85 years with COVID-19, enrolled during active disease.

This clone occurred a few times. This chain links TRBV2 with TRBJ1-6; 10 nucleotides agree with TRBD1. Trimming at V came to 6 bases and at J to 6 bases, leaving 11 bases not matched to a gene. Per germline, CDR1 SNHLY and CDR2 FYNNEI. This CDR3 is 17 amino acids long. CDR3 sequence (DNA): TGTGCCAGCAGAGACAGGGGGCTTCGGATGAGTAATTCACCCCTCCACTTT. Its protein product is CASRDRGLRMSNSPLHF.

V and J are TRBV6-5 and TRBJ2-3; D may be TRBD2 (5 bases). The CDR3 runs 15 residues. The germline gives CDR1 MNHEY, CDR2 SVGAGI. The V gene lost 4 bases and the J gene lost 0 bases, with 11 bases spanning the gap. As DNA, the CDR3 is TGTGCCAGCAGTTCGGGGTCATCTAGCACAGATACGCAGTATTTT. This translates into CASSSGSSSTDTQYF.

This rearrangement joins TRBV7-2 to TRBJ2-5; D is possibly TRBD2 (6 bases). V dropped 5 bases and J dropped 3 bases, with 19 bases sitting between them. Germline CDR1 and CDR2: SGHTA and FQGNSA. The CDR3 has 16 amino acids. CDR3 sequence: CASSRTLSGAKETQYF. In DNA, the CDR3 is TGTGCCAGCAGCCGCACCCTTAGCGGAGCGAAAGAGACCCAGTACTTC.

The genes are TRBV5-8 and TRBJ2-1, with TRBD2 identical over 8 bases. The CDR3 has 16 amino acids. The germline gives CDR1 SGHTS, CDR2 YDEGEE. The trim removed 6 bases at V and 9 bases at J, leaving 17 bases unmatched. This chain's CDR3 is CASKKSGALAVREQFF. CDR3 nucleotides: TGTGCCAGCAAGAAGTCCGGTGCACTAGCGGTACGTGAGCAGTTCTTC. The full variable domain, completed using reference TRBV5-8 and TRBJ2-1, is EAGVTQSPTHLIKTRGQQATLRCSPISGHTSVYWYQQALGLGLQFLLWYDEGEERNRGNFPPRFSGRQFPNYSSELNVNALELEDSALYLCASKKSGALAVREQFFGPGTRLTVL.

This CDR3 is CASSLIDGEAFF. CDR3 sequence (DNA): TGTGCCAGCAGCTTAATCGACGGGGAAGCTTTCTTT. The chain combines TRBV11-3 with TRBJ1-1; D gene unclear. This CDR3 contains 12 residues. Germline values: CDR1 SGHNT, CDR2 YENEEA. The V and J ends lost 2 bases and 8 bases respectively, with 9 bases between them.

The gene calls are TRBV7-8 and TRBJ2-7; TRBD2 might be the D (6 bases). The CDR3 spans 16 residues. The germline CDR1 and CDR2 sequences are SGHVS and FQNEAQ. Trimming removed 0 bases at V and 3 bases at J, with 15 bases between. The CDR3 sequence: CASSLAGGSPYYEQYF. Here the CDR3 DNA reads TGTGCCAGCAGCTTAGCGGGAGGTTCCCCCTACTACGAGCAGTACTTC.

The genes are TRBV25-1 and TRBJ1-1, with D uncertain. The germline V gene encodes CDR1 MGHDK and CDR2 SYGVNS. The CDR3 runs 12 residues. Between the trimmed V and J ends, which lost 9 bases and 2 bases, there was a span of 10 bases. The CDR3 here is CASRYGNTEAFF. In nucleotides, the CDR3 is TGTGCCAGTCGCTACGGTAACACTGAAGCTTTCTTT.

The chain has TRBV7-9 and TRBJ2-5; 9 bases match TRBD1. Germline CDR1 SEHNR, CDR2 FQNEAQ (reference sequence). The CDR3 has 14 residues. With V trimmed by 5 bases and J by 3 bases, 4 bases remained unmatched. The CDR3 DNA follows: TGTGCCAGCAGCCCAAGACAGGGGGAAGAGACCCAGTACTTC. Its protein is CASSPRQGEETQYF.

The chain couples TRBV2 to TRBJ2-1; D remains ambiguous. This CDR3 has 13 amino acids. Deletions cut 2 bases from V and 4 bases from J, with 6 bases between. Germline CDR1 SNHLY, CDR2 FYNNEI. CDR3 DNA: TGTGCCAGCAGTGAACTTCAGTACAATGAGCAGTTCTTC. Its translation: CASSELQYNEQFF. The full variable domain, completed using reference TRBV2 and TRBJ2-1, is EPEVTQTPSHQVTQMGQEVILRCVPISNHLYFYWYRQILGQKVEFLVSFYNNEISEKSEIFDDQFSVERPDGSNFTLKIRSTKLEDSAMYFCASSELQYNEQFFGPGTRLTVL.

The chain links TRBV28 to TRBJ2-7; D may be TRBD1 (6 bases). Germline V gene lookup returns CDR1 MDHEN and CDR2 SYDVKM. The CDR3 runs 14 residues. Trimming removed 6 bases at V and 1 base at J, with 13 bases between. Here the CDR3 DNA reads TGTGCCAGCAGCGAATATCAGGGGTCCTACGAGCAGTACTTC. It specifies CASSEYQGSYEQYF.

The chain uses TRBV5-1 and TRBJ1-6; D gene uncertain. The CDR3 loop spans 16 amino acids. With 0 bases removed from V and 0 bases from J, the gap between germline ends came to 7 bases. In germline, CDR1 is SGHRS, CDR2 YFSETQ. DNA for the CDR3: TGCGCCAGCAGCTTGGAACTGAGCTCCTATAATTCACCCCTCCACTTT. This gives the protein CASSLELSSYNSPLHF.

The rearrangement links TRBV6-5 to TRBJ1-6, with 7 bases matching TRBD1. Germline CDR1 and CDR2: MNHEY and SVGAGI. This CDR3 is 16 amino acids long. The V gene end was trimmed by 0 bases and the J gene end by 3 bases; junction bases not matched to a gene: 2. CDR3 nucleotides: TGTGCCAGCAGTTACTCGGGACAGTACTATAATTCACCCCTCCACTTT. It encodes CASSYSGQYYNSPLHF.

The chain recombines TRBV29-1 with TRBJ2-1, with D tentatively TRBD2 (6 bases). Looked up from germline, CDR1 is SQVTM and CDR2 is ANQGSEA. The CDR3 totals 12 residues. CDR3 region: CSLLETGESQFF. CDR3 DNA: TGCAGTTTACTTGAAACGGGAGAAAGTCAGTTCTTC.